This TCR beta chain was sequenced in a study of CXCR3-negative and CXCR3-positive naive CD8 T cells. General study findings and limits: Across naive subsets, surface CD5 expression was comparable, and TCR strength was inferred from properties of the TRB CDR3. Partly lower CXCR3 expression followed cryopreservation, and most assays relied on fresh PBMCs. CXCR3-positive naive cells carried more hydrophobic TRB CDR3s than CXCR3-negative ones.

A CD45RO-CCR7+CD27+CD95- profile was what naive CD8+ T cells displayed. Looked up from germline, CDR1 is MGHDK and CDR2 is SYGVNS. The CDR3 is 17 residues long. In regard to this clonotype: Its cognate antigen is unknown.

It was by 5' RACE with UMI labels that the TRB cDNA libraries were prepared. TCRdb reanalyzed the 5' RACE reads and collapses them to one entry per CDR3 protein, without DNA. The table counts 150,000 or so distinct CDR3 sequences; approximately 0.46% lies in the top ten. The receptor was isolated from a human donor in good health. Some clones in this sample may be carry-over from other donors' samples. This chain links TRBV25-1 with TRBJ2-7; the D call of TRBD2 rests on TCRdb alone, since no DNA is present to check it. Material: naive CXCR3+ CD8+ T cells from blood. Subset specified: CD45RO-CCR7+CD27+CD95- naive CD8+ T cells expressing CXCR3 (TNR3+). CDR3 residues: CASSERAGERGSYEQYF.